Listed here are 29 T cell receptor beta chains from one sample, sequenced in a study of OX40 agonist ivuxolimab in advanced cancers. Receptor libraries were prepared by the immunoSEQ multiplex PCR assay. This immuneACCESS table, as held by TCRdb, lists in-frame sequences with V and J called but not all clones. Of the missing ones, under half trace to an unresolved V gene in checked studies; the others have no known cause. The table for this sample lists approximately 68,000 clones; roughly nine tenths of them were counted only once. 0.94% of the sample comes from the top ten. This sample comprised CD4+ or CD8+ T cells sorted from blood, obtained in a trial of the OX40 agonist ivuxolimab. These receptor sequences come from an adult with an advanced solid tumor such as melanoma, head and neck, liver or kidney cancer.

This clone has a single count. This chain connects TRBV4-1 to TRBJ2-3; 13 nucleotides match TRBD2. The CDR3 is 17 residues long. V gave up 1 base and J gave up 1 base; unmatched junction bases: 2. The germline CDR1 and CDR2 sequences are MGHRA and YSYEKL. CDR3 nucleotides: TGCGCCAGCAGCCAAGGGACTAGCGGGAGCGGCACAGATACGCAGTATTTT. Protein product: CASSQGTSGSGTDTQYF.

This sequence joins TRBV5-6 and TRBJ1-5; D possibly corresponds to TRBD1 (5 bases). Trimming removed 9 bases at V and 7 bases at J, with 23 bases between. Germline V gene lookup returns CDR1 SGHDT and CDR2 YYEEEE. The length of the CDR3 is 15 residues. The CDR3 is CATSKSGIAGQPQHF. Written as DNA, the CDR3 is TGTGCCACTTCGAAATCAGGGATCGCGGGACAGCCCCAGCATTTT.

CDR3 DNA: TGTGCCAGCAGTGAAGCGCTTAGGAGCTCTGGAAACACCATATATTTT. Protein sequence: CASSEALRSSGNTIYF. The V call is TRBV6-1, the J call TRBJ1-3; D not resolved. Trimming cost V 0 bases and J 0 bases, with 9 bases left between them. Germline V gives CDR1 MNHNS, CDR2 SASEGT. This CDR3 is built from 16 residues.

The rearrangement joins TRBV9 to TRBJ2-3, with 8 nucleotides matching TRBD2. The CDR3 has 17 amino acids. The germline V gene has CDR1 SGDLS and CDR2 YYNGEE. Trimming cost V 0 bases and J 5 bases; bases outside gene matches: 11. The CDR3 DNA follows: TGTGCCAGCAGCGTAGGTCAGACGGGGGGGCCTGTAGATACGCAGTATTTT. Translation gives CASSVGQTGGPVDTQYF.

The chain carries TRBV11-2 and TRBJ1-1; D remains ambiguous. This CDR3 has 17 residues. Germline assignment: CDR1 SGHAT and CDR2 FQNNGV. The V and J ends lost 1 base and 0 bases respectively, with 15 bases between them. The CDR3 DNA sequence: TGTGCCAGCAGCTTAGGGAGATATGGGCAGATGAACACTGAAGCTTTCTTT. Protein: CASSLGRYGQMNTEAFF.

This chain connects TRBV19 to TRBJ2-1; D uncertain. The CDR3 spans 14 residues. CDR1 is LNHDA and CDR2 is SQIVND in the germline V gene (reference sequence). V gave up 3 bases and J gave up 1 base, with 7 bases separating them. CDR3 sequence reads: CASSIMGSYNEQFF. The CDR3 nucleotides read TGTGCCAGTAGTATTATGGGGTCCTACAATGAGCAGTTCTTC.

V is TRBV27 and J is TRBJ2-3; D might be TRBD2 (5 bases). The germline V and J ends were trimmed by 6 bases and 4 bases, with 14 bases remaining between them. From germline, CDR1 is MNHEY and CDR2 SMNVEV (reference sequence). CDR3 length equals 14 residues. The CDR3 region is CASRSGLAPDTQYF. CDR3 nucleotide sequence: TGTGCCAGCAGGTCCGGCCTAGCCCCAGATACGCAGTATTTT.

The chain recombines TRBV5-4 with TRBJ1-6; D is perhaps TRBD1 (5 bases). Trimming took 3 bases from V and 9 from J, leaving 19 bases between them. The CDR3 is made up of 16 amino acids. Germline CDR1 SGHNT, CDR2 YYREEE (reference sequence). The CDR3 region is CASSSIVGGSVSPLHF. The CDR3 bases are TGTGCCAGCAGCTCTATTGTGGGGGGGAGCGTTTCACCCCTCCACTTT.

This chain uses TRBV30 with TRBJ2-5; TRBD2 aligns across 7 bases. CDR1 and CDR2 from the germline V gene are GTSNPN and SVGIG (reference sequence). This CDR3 contains 13 residues. The V and J ends lost 7 bases and 7 bases, in that order; junction bases with no gene match: 12. CDR3 bases: TGTGCCTCGACTAGCCTCCGGGTGGGGACCCAGTACTTC. Protein product: CASTSLRVGTQYF.

The chain uses TRBV23-1 and TRBJ1-1; the D is unclear. TRBV23-1 is designated an ORF whose function remains uncertain. V lost 0 bases and J lost 1, with 9 bases in between. The CDR3 consists of 15 residues. CDR3 bases: TGCGCCAGCAGTCAATCAAACCCCTGGAACACTGAAGCTTTCTTT. Its protein is CASSQSNPWNTEAFF.

This chain connects TRBV7-8 to TRBJ2-7; possibly TRBD1 or TRBD2 for D (5 bases each). With 5 bases removed from V and 1 base from J, the gap between germline ends came to 12 bases. Germline V gene sequence: CDR1 SGHVS, CDR2 FQNEAQ. CDR3 length equals 14 residues. CDR3 bases: TGTGCCAGCAGCACCCGGGACGGATCCTACGAGCAGTACTTC. Protein: CASSTRDGSYEQYF.

This sequence joins TRBV5-8 and TRBJ2-3; D possibly corresponds to TRBD1 (5 bases). Per the germline V gene, CDR1 is SGHTS and CDR2 is YDEGEE. CDR3 length: 14 amino acids. V was pared by 10 bases and J by 0 bases, with 15 bases between. DNA for the CDR3: TGTGCCGTCAGTGTCAGGGCGAGCACAGATACGCAGTATTTT. It yields the protein CAVSVRASTDTQYF.

V usage is TRBV7-9 and J usage is TRBJ2-3; D might be TRBD1 (6 bases). Per germline, CDR1 SEHNR and CDR2 FQNEAQ (reference sequence). V gave up 9 bases and J gave up 3 bases, with 16 bases separating them. This CDR3 comprises 14 residues. CDR3 region: CASEDSPATDTQYF. The CDR3 nucleotides are TGTGCCAGTGAGGACAGTCCGGCAACAGATACGCAGTATTTT.

The rearrangement joins TRBV5-1 to TRBJ1-1, with 8 nucleotides matching TRBD1. Germline V lookup: CDR1 SGHRS, CDR2 YFSETQ. J gave up 0 bases and V 0 bases, and 4 bases lay outside the gene matches. The CDR3 has 16 residues. In DNA form, the CDR3 reads TGCGCCAGCAGCTTGGCCCAGGACAGGGTGAACACTGAAGCTTTCTTT. Translating gives CASSLAQDRVNTEAFF. Full variable domain (missing parts from reference TRBV5-1 and TRBJ1-1): KAGVTQTPRYLIKTRGQQVTLSCSPISGHRSVSWYQQTPGQGLQFLFEYFSETQRNKGNFPGRFSGRQFSNSRSEMNVSTLELGDSALYLCASSLAQDRVNTEAFFGQGTRLTVV.

There are a few counts of this clone. The CDR3 region is CASSTGVDQPQHF. The CDR3 DNA reads as TGTGCCAGTAGCACAGGGGTCGATCAGCCCCAGCATTTT. The gene calls are TRBV19 and TRBJ1-5, with TRBD1 matching over 7 bases. The trim removed 6 bases at V and 5 bases at J, leaving 4 bases unmatched. The length of the CDR3 is 13 residues. CDR1 is LNHDA, CDR2 SQIVND, per germline (reference sequence). The full variable domain, completed using reference TRBV19 and TRBJ1-5, is DGGITQSPKYLFRKEGQNVTLSCEQNLNHDAMYWYRQDPGQGLRLIYYSQIVNDFQKGDIAEGYSVSREKKESFPLTVTSAQKNPTAFYLCASSTGVDQPQHFGDGTRLSIL.

The chain employs TRBV10-1 and TRBJ2-3; the D is unclear. V lost 0 bases to trimming and J lost 5 bases, with 9 bases between them. Per germline, CDR1 WNHNN and CDR2 SYGVQD (reference sequence). The length of the CDR3 is 14 residues. As DNA, the CDR3 is TGCGCCAGCAGTGAGTCGCCCGCCGGAGATACGCAGTATTTT. Translating gives CASSESPAGDTQYF.

The chain carries TRBV7-2 and TRBJ1-2; TRBD1 agrees at 9 bases. This CDR3 comprises 17 residues. The J segment lost 4 bases and the V segment lost 1 base, leaving 10 bases of the junction unmatched. The V gene's germline CDR1 is SGHTA and CDR2 FQGNSA. The CDR3 here is CASSLDGTGNIAYGYTF. As DNA, the CDR3 is TGTGCCAGCAGCTTAGATGGGACAGGGAATATAGCCTATGGCTACACCTTC.

The chain links TRBV9 to TRBJ1-2; 9 bases agree with TRBD1. J gave up 2 bases and V 0 bases, and 2 bases lay outside the gene matches. Germline CDR1 reads SGDLS; CDR2 reads YYNGEE. This CDR3 spans 15 amino acids. The CDR3, as DNA: TGTGCCAGCAGCGTAGGGGACAGGGAAAACTATGGCTACACCTTC. The encoded protein is CASSVGDRENYGYTF.

J is TRBJ2-7 and V is TRBV7-2; no definite D call. V was pared by 4 bases and J by 1 base, with 11 bases between. This CDR3 spans 14 amino acids. The germline V gene has CDR1 SGHTA and CDR2 FQGNSA. CDR3 DNA: TGTGCCAGCAGCTCTATGCGAATGTCCTACGAGCAGTACTTC. Translating it yields CASSSMRMSYEQYF.

This clone was detected once. This CDR3 is CASRPDAAQGGYTF. The CDR3 DNA sequence: TGTGCCAGCAGACCGGACGCCGCCCAGGGGGGCTACACCTTC. This chain connects TRBV11-2 to TRBJ1-2; D possibly corresponds to TRBD1 (6 bases). Trimming removed 6 bases from V and 8 bases from J, with 19 bases in between. The germline CDR1 and CDR2 sequences are SGHAT and FQNNGV. The CDR3 totals 14 residues.

The V call is TRBV6-1, the J call TRBJ1-4; D is unclear. The V end lost 4 bases, the J end lost 8 bases, and 14 bases lay between the germline ends. The CDR3 extends over 14 amino acids. The germline gives CDR1 MNHNS, CDR2 SASEGT. CDR3 coding DNA: TGTGCCAGCAGTGTAAACACCGGGCGCGAAAAACTGTTTTTT. Protein sequence: CASSVNTGREKLFF.

This sequence joins TRBV7-8 and TRBJ2-2; weak D call: TRBD2 (6 bases). Germline V gene lookup returns CDR1 SGHVS and CDR2 FQNEAQ. The CDR3 consists of 16 residues. The ends were cut back, 1 base at V and 2 bases at J, with 11 bases in the middle. CDR3 in amino acids: CASSLEGSGNTGELFF. The CDR3 DNA reads as TGTGCCAGCAGCTTAGAGGGTAGCGGCAACACCGGGGAGCTGTTTTTT. The variable domain in full, with the rest retrieved from reference TRBV7-8 and TRBJ2-2, is GAGVSQSPRYKVAKRGQDVALRCDPISGHVSLFWYQQALGQGPEFLTYFQNEAQLDKSGLPSDRFFAERPEGSVSTLKIQRTQQEDSAVYLCASSLEGSGNTGELFFGEGSRLTVL.

This clone was seen only once. The chain employs TRBV5-1 and TRBJ2-7, with TRBD1 as a possible D gene (7 bases). Germline V gene lookup returns CDR1 SGHRS and CDR2 YFSETQ. The CDR3 has 14 residues. V shed 4 bases and J shed 4 bases, with 15 bases lying between them. CDR3 DNA: TGCGCCAGCAGCATCGACAGGGAGGAGTACGAGCAGTACTTC. It codes for CASSIDREEYEQYF.

The V gene is TRBV11-2, the J gene TRBJ2-7; D gene uncertain. CDR1 is SGHAT, CDR2 FQNNGV, per germline. The CDR3 consists of 13 residues. V lost 1 base to trimming and J lost 1 base, with 5 bases between them. CDR3 in DNA: TGTGCCAGCAGCTTAGTGGGGTCCTACGAGCAGTACTTC. Translated, it gives CASSLVGSYEQYF.

This clone has more than one count but fewer than ten. The rearrangement uses TRBV9 and TRBJ1-1; D not certain. Trimming left V 3 bases short and J 2 bases short, with 8 bases between. The CDR3 has 13 residues. Germline lookup yields CDR1 SGDLS and CDR2 YYNGEE. In DNA, the CDR3 is TGTGCCAGCAGCGCGAGACACAACACTGAAGCTTTCTTT. Amino acid sequence: CASSARHNTEAFF.

This chain uses TRBV2 with TRBJ2-3; D unclear. The V gene's germline CDR1 is SNHLY and CDR2 FYNNEI. CDR3 length: 14 amino acids. Trimming stripped 8 bases from V and 3 bases from J, with 15 bases between. The CDR3 is CASLNSQETDTQYF. In DNA, the CDR3 is TGTGCCAGCCTGAACAGCCAGGAGACAGATACGCAGTATTTT. Together with reference TRBV2 and TRBJ2-3, the CDR3 gives the full variable domain: EPEVTQTPSHQVTQMGQEVILRCVPISNHLYFYWYRQILGQKVEFLVSFYNNEISEKSEIFDDQFSVERPDGSNFTLKIRSTKLEDSAMYFCASLNSQETDTQYFGPGTRLTVL.

J is TRBJ1-6 and V is TRBV18, with 7 bases aligning to TRBD1. Germline V gives CDR1 KGHSH, CDR2 LQKENI. The CDR3 has 15 residues. V shed 6 bases and J 7 bases; nucleotides not matched to a gene: 9. The CDR3 is CASSQGGGENSPLHF. CDR3 bases: TGTGCCAGCTCTCAGGGAGGGGGCGAGAATTCACCCCTCCACTTT.

The J gene is TRBJ1-5, the V gene TRBV10-2, with 7 bases fitting TRBD1. The V gene's germline CDR1 is WSHSY and CDR2 SAAADI. V was pared by 0 bases and J by 2 bases, with 1 base of the junction left unmatched. The CDR3 totals 15 residues. CDR3: CASSESGTGNQPQHF. DNA of the CDR3: TGCGCCAGCAGTGAGTCCGGGACAGGCAATCAGCCCCAGCATTTT.

V gene TRBV2 combines with J gene TRBJ2-7; D possibly corresponds to TRBD1 (6 bases). The length of the CDR3 is 15 residues. The V gene's germline CDR1 is SNHLY and CDR2 FYNNEI. V shed 6 bases and J shed 4 bases, with 19 bases lying between them. CDR3 bases: TGTGCCAGCAGGGGGGTAGGGGGAAGGGAGTACGAGCAGTACTTC. It encodes CASRGVGGREYEQYF.